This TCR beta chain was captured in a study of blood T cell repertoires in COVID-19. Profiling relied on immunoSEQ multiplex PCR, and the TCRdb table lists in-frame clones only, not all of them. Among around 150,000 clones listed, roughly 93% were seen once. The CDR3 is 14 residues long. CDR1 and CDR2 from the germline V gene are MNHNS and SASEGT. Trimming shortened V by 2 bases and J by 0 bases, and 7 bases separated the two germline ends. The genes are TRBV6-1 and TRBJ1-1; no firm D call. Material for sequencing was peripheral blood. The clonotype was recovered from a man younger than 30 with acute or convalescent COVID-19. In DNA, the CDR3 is TGTGCCAGCAGTGAAAGAGTTTTGAACACTGAAGCTTTCTTT. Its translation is CASSERVLNTEAFF.